Following are 8 T cell receptor beta chains from one sample sequenced in a study of cytomegalovirus exposure and HLA in healthy donors. Primers: 60 Vbeta forward and 13 Jbeta reverse. Sequencing was performed with immunoSEQ multiplex PCR; in TCRdb, only in-frame clones are kept and a portion is missing. The sample contains roughly 130,000 clones, around 70% of which appear only once. Sample: PBMCs. These receptors came from a man younger than 40 in good health and CMV-seropositive.

The chain carries TRBV4-2 and TRBJ2-1; the match to TRBD2 covers 10 bases. The V gene's germline CDR1 is LGHNA and CDR2 YNFKEQ. With V trimmed by 0 bases and J by 8 bases, 7 bases remained unmatched. The CDR3 length is 16 residues. The CDR3 is CASSQDMASGSYEQFF. The CDR3 DNA is TGTGCCAGCAGCCAAGATATGGCTAGCGGGAGCTATGAGCAGTTCTTC.

V gene TRBV5-4 combines with J gene TRBJ2-7; the match to TRBD2 covers 8 bases. The germline CDR1 and CDR2 sequences are SGHNT and YYREEE (reference sequence). This CDR3 has 15 amino acids. Trimming took 7 bases from V and 6 from J; bases not matched to a gene: 15. The chain's CDR3 is CASGKESGSGGEQYF. In DNA, the CDR3 is TGTGCCAGCGGGAAGGAGAGCGGGAGTGGGGGCGAGCAGTACTTC.

This chain links TRBV6-5 with TRBJ2-7; 9 bases are shared with TRBD1. CDR1 is MNHEY and CDR2 is SVGAGI in the germline V gene. The CDR3 extends over 15 amino acids. Trimming at V came to 4 bases and at J to 2 bases, leaving 6 bases not matched to a gene. As DNA, the CDR3 is TGTGCCAGCAGTTCGCCGGGACAGGGAGCCTACGAGCAGTACTTC. Residues: CASSSPGQGAYEQYF.

The rearrangement links TRBV5-1 to TRBJ2-1; 8 nucleotides agree with TRBD2. The V segment lost 5 bases and the J segment 2 bases; nucleotides outside the gene matches: 9. Germline lookup yields CDR1 SGHRS and CDR2 YFSETQ. CDR3 length: 16 residues. The CDR3 is CASSPTGTSAYNEQFF. CDR3 in DNA: TGCGCCAGCAGTCCAACCGGGACTAGTGCCTACAATGAGCAGTTCTTC.

This clone was picked up a small number of times. The CDR3 here is CASSFFREGYEQYF. In nucleotides, the CDR3 is TGTGCCAGCAGCTTCTTCCGGGAGGGTTACGAGCAGTACTTC. This rearrangement joins TRBV12-1 to TRBJ2-7; no DNA check was done on the table's D call, TRBD2. TRBV12-1 is shown as a pseudogene. This CDR3 has 14 amino acids.

J is TRBJ2-1 and V is TRBV5-1, with TRBD2 identical over 7 bases. The length of the CDR3 is 15 residues. Germline V gives CDR1 SGHRS, CDR2 YFSETQ. After removal of 1 base from V and 1 base from J, the junction contained 2 bases not matched to a gene. DNA of the CDR3: TGCGCCAGCAGCTTGTGGGAGGGATCCTACAATGAGCAGTTCTTC. This translates into CASSLWEGSYNEQFF.

Concerning this clone itself: Different DNA sequences within this sample yield the same CDR3. This chain links TRBV5-1 with TRBJ2-2; 7 bases agree with TRBD2. Looked up from germline, CDR1 is SGHRS and CDR2 is YFSETQ. The CDR3 covers 15 residues. V shed 2 bases and J 2 bases; nucleotides not matched to a gene: 3. This chain's CDR3 is CASSLLATNTGELFF. CDR3 DNA: TGCGCCAGCAGCTTACTAGCGACCAACACCGGGGAGCTGTTTTTT.

The chain joins TRBV30 to TRBJ2-1; D is perhaps TRBD2 (6 bases). Looked up from germline, CDR1 is GTSNPN and CDR2 is SVGIG (reference sequence). V was pared by 1 base and J by 4 bases, with 14 bases between. The CDR3 has 15 amino acids. The CDR3 DNA sequence: TGTGCCTGGAGTGGCCCATCAGGAGGGTACAATGAGCAGTTCTTC. Translated, it gives CAWSGPSGGYNEQFF.